The 24 T cell receptor beta chains reported below all come from one sample, sequenced in a study of blood T cell repertoires in COVID-19. Assay used: immunoSEQ multiplex PCR; TCRdb lists only in-frame clones, some missing. The profile shows some 200,000 clones, roughly four fifths of them singletons. The sample taken for sequencing was PBMCs or T cells enriched from blood (not recorded which). The receptors derive from a middle-aged man who had recovered from COVID-19.

The genes are TRBV4-3 and TRBJ2-2; the match to TRBD2 covers 11 bases. The CDR3 loop spans 18 amino acids. The V gene's germline CDR1 is LGHNA and CDR2 YSLEER. J gave up 9 bases and V 4 bases, and 16 bases lay outside the gene matches. The chain's CDR3 is CASSLGGQTSGTGRELFF. The CDR3 coding sequence is TGCGCCAGCAGCCTGGGGGGGCAGACTAGCGGGACCGGGAGGGAGCTGTTTTTT.

The rearrangement links TRBV29-1 to TRBJ2-1; D possibly corresponds to TRBD1 (6 bases). The CDR3 is 15 amino acids. V lost 0 bases and J 6 bases, leaving 15 bases between the germline ends. The germline V gene encodes CDR1 SQVTM and CDR2 ANQGSEA. This CDR3 is CSVEDPWGRGNEQFF. The CDR3 coding sequence is TGCAGCGTTGAAGATCCTTGGGGCAGGGGCAATGAGCAGTTCTTC.

This clone was detected a few times. V gene TRBV27 combines with J gene TRBJ1-6, with D perhaps matching TRBD1 (5 bases). Trimming shortened V by 6 bases and J by 4 bases, and 16 bases separated the two germline ends. The CDR3 runs to 16 residues. Germline assignment: CDR1 MNHEY and CDR2 SMNVEV (reference sequence). CDR3 in amino acids: CASRGPGLGYNSPLHF. CDR3 DNA sequence: TGTGCCAGCAGGGGGCCGGGACTTGGGTATAATTCACCCCTCCACTTT.

This clone has only a few counts. The chain joins TRBV19 to TRBJ1-2; 7 nucleotides match TRBD1. Trimming removed 3 bases from V and 2 bases from J; junction bases left unmatched: 3. The CDR3 length is 14 residues. Germline CDR1 and CDR2: LNHDA and SQIVND (reference sequence). In DNA form, the CDR3 reads TGTGCCAGTAGTATGCAGGGGGGAAACTATGGCTACACCTTC. It translates to CASSMQGGNYGYTF. Combining the CDR3 with reference TRBV19 and TRBJ1-2 gives the whole variable domain DGGITQSPKYLFRKEGQNVTLSCEQNLNHDAMYWYRQDPGQGLRLIYYSQIVNDFQKGDIAEGYSVSREKKESFPLTVTSAQKNPTAFYLCASSMQGGNYGYTFGSGTRLTVV.

This clone was seen a handful of times. The rearrangement uses TRBV7-9 and TRBJ2-7; D gene uncertain. Between the trimmed V and J ends, which lost 5 bases and 7 bases, there was a span of 18 bases. Germline CDR1 SEHNR, CDR2 FQNEAQ (reference sequence). This CDR3 spans 14 amino acids. The CDR3 sequence: CASSRDGAPPEQYF. The CDR3 DNA reads as TGTGCCAGCAGCCGCGACGGAGCGCCTCCGGAGCAGTACTTC.

V usage is TRBV7-9 and J usage is TRBJ2-1; the D gene is possibly TRBD2 (6 bases). The V gene lost 1 base and the J gene lost 6 bases, with 7 bases spanning the gap. In germline, CDR1 is SEHNR, CDR2 FQNEAQ (reference sequence). This CDR3 is 13 amino acids long. CDR3 nucleotides: TGTGCCAGCAGCTTAGGCGGGATCAATGAGCAGTTCTTC. Translating gives CASSLGGINEQFF.

The chain combines TRBV18 with TRBJ2-6; D is ambiguous. CDR1 is KGHSH and CDR2 is LQKENI in the germline V gene. The CDR3 has 15 residues. V was cut by 2 bases and J by 0 bases, with 5 bases left in between. The CDR3 DNA is TGTGCCAGCTCACCAGGCAACTCTGGGGCCAACGTCCTGACTTTC. It yields the protein CASSPGNSGANVLTF.

This clone has only a few counts. V gene TRBV19 combines with J gene TRBJ2-1; 10 bases line up with TRBD1. The CDR3 is made up of 16 amino acids. V was clipped by 3 bases and J by 2 bases; unmatched bases: 4. Germline assignment: CDR1 LNHDA and CDR2 SQIVND (reference sequence). The CDR3 DNA follows: TGTGCCAGTAGTATTTTTGGACAGGGGGCCTACAATGAGCAGTTCTTC. Translating it yields CASSIFGQGAYNEQFF.

The chain joins TRBV3-1 (or the pseudogene TRBV3-2) to TRBJ1-2; 7 bases align to TRBD1. Germline CDR1 LGHDT, CDR2 YNNKEL (reference sequence). The length of the CDR3 is 16 residues. With V trimmed by 4 bases and J by 7 bases, 15 bases remained unmatched. In DNA form, the CDR3 reads TGTGCCAGCAGCCCCGCCCTCAGAGACAGGGTCGGTGGCTACACCTTC. The encoded protein is CASSPALRDRVGGYTF.

This clone is a singleton in its sample. The chain combines TRBV6-1 with TRBJ1-2; 9 positions match TRBD1. The CDR3 contains 15 residues. Germline V CDR1 and CDR2: MNHNS, SASEGT. Trimming at V came to 2 bases and at J to 1 base, leaving 2 bases not matched to a gene. The CDR3 DNA reads TGTGCCAGCAGTGAATACAGGGGGCTTAACTATGGCTACACCTTC. The encoded protein is CASSEYRGLNYGYTF.

This chain links TRBV4-1 with TRBJ2-7; 7 bases match TRBD2. The trim removed 1 base at V and 2 bases at J, leaving 8 bases unmatched. CDR1 is MGHRA and CDR2 is YSYEKL in the germline V gene. This CDR3 spans 16 amino acids. CDR3 nucleotides: TGCGCCAGCAGCCAAGTTCTTTGGAGCGGGGCCTACGAGCAGTACTTC. Translating it yields CASSQVLWSGAYEQYF.

The chain combines TRBV15 with TRBJ2-4, with 11 bases lining up with TRBD1. The length of the CDR3 is 16 residues. The V segment lost 5 bases and the J segment 8 bases; nucleotides outside the gene matches: 11. Per germline, CDR1 LNHNV and CDR2 YYDKDF (reference sequence). The CDR3 reads CATSGVRGQGDHIQYF. The CDR3 DNA sequence: TGTGCCACCAGCGGGGTTAGGGGACAGGGGGATCACATTCAGTACTTC.

This chain connects TRBV5-6 to TRBJ2-7; 7 bases map to TRBD2. This CDR3 spans 14 amino acids. Germline V gene lookup returns CDR1 SGHDT and CDR2 YYEEEE. The J segment lost 5 bases and the V segment lost 4 bases, leaving 9 bases of the junction unmatched. The CDR3 nucleotides read TGTGCCAGCAGCCCGGGGGGTTGGGGCCACGAGCAGTACGTC. It codes for CASSPGGWGHEQYV.

V and J are TRBV6-5 and TRBJ1-6, with 7 bases identical to TRBD1. From germline, CDR1 is MNHEY and CDR2 SVGAGI. With V trimmed by 5 bases and J by 9 bases, 7 bases remained unmatched. The CDR3 runs 14 residues. CDR3 sequence reads: CASSRQGVSSPLHF. CDR3 sequence (DNA): TGTGCCAGCAGTCGTCAGGGGGTCTCTTCACCCCTCCACTTT.

This clone was recorded once. This chain uses TRBV6-5 with TRBJ1-2; TRBD1 matches 8 bases. J lost 8 bases, V lost 0 bases, and 5 bases had no gene match. The CDR3 is 14 residues long. In germline, CDR1 is MNHEY, CDR2 SVGAGI. For the CDR3, the DNA is TGTGCCAGCAGTTACTCCAGGGGGCAAGGCGGCTACACCTTC. Translating it yields CASSYSRGQGGYTF.

V usage is TRBV18 and J usage is TRBJ2-7, with 7 bases lining up with TRBD1. This CDR3 is built from 15 residues. Germline values: CDR1 KGHSH, CDR2 LQKENI. Losses at the gene ends were 2 bases for V and 4 bases for J; bases not matched to a gene: 8. The CDR3 DNA follows: TGTGCCAGCTCACCAAGGGGACAGCAAAATTACGAGCAGTACTTC. This gives the protein CASSPRGQQNYEQYF.

For this clone: Within the sample, other DNA sequences also encode this same CDR3. The chain couples TRBV6-2 or TRBV6-3 to TRBJ2-1; 7 bases line up with TRBD1. The CDR3 sequence is 14 residues long. Germline loops: CDR1 MNHEY, CDR2 SVGEGT. V shed 5 bases and J 0 bases; nucleotides not matched to a gene: 1. The chain's CDR3 is CASSRQGSYNEQFF. DNA of the CDR3: TGTGCCAGCAGTAGACAGGGCTCCTACAATGAGCAGTTCTTC.

This clone showed up just a few times. V gene TRBV28 combines with J gene TRBJ2-5, with TRBD2 matching 14 bases. CDR3 length: 17 residues. J was trimmed by 1 base and V by 5 bases; bases with no gene match: 6. The germline V gene has CDR1 MDHEN and CDR2 SYDVKM. CDR3 in amino acids: CASSPGLAGARQETQYF. In nucleotides, the CDR3 is TGTGCCAGCAGTCCGGGACTAGCGGGAGCCCGCCAAGAGACCCAGTACTTC.

This clone was counted once. V is TRBV5-6 and J is TRBJ2-3; 7 positions match TRBD1. The CDR3 spans 15 residues. CDR1 and CDR2 from the germline V gene are SGHDT and YYEEEE. V was pared by 4 bases and J by 2 bases, with 7 bases of the junction left unmatched. The CDR3 DNA is TGTGCCAGCAGCGACACGGGACAGCTCACAGATACGCAGTATTTT. Its translation: CASSDTGQLTDTQYF.

The rearrangement joins TRBV9 to TRBJ2-1, with 11 bases identical to TRBD2. CDR3 length: 16 amino acids. The germline gives CDR1 SGDLS, CDR2 YYNGEE. V lost 1 base to trimming and J lost 5 bases; unmatched junction nucleotides: 5. Here the CDR3 DNA reads TGTGCCAGCAGCGTAATCGGGACTAGCGGCCACAATGAGCAGTTCTTC. It is translated as CASSVIGTSGHNEQFF.

The chain uses TRBV10-3 and TRBJ1-2, with 7 bases matching TRBD1. After removal of 9 bases from V and 4 bases from J, the junction contained 5 bases not matched to a gene. The germline gives CDR1 ENHRY, CDR2 SYGVKD. This CDR3 has 12 amino acids. The CDR3 region is CAIRDRGYGYTF. The DNA of the CDR3 is TGTGCCATACGGGACAGAGGCTATGGCTACACCTTC.

The J gene is TRBJ1-1, the V gene TRBV7-2, with D tentatively TRBD1 (6 bases). Germline V gene lookup returns CDR1 SGHTA and CDR2 FQGNSA. Trimming left V 1 base short and J 0 bases short, with 12 bases between. The CDR3 runs 16 residues. The DNA for the CDR3 is TGTGCCAGCAGCTTAGATGGGACATCCATGAACACTGAAGCTTTCTTT. This sequence encodes CASSLDGTSMNTEAFF.

The gene calls are TRBV5-1 and TRBJ2-5, with a possible D match to TRBD2 (5 bases). The CDR3 consists of 15 residues. Trimming took off 4 bases at V and 2 bases at J, with 15 bases between the two ends. Germline V gene lookup returns CDR1 SGHRS and CDR2 YFSETQ. As DNA, the CDR3 is TGCGCCAGCAGCCCTCGGACTTCTTTACAAGAGACCCAGTACTTC. Its protein product is CASSPRTSLQETQYF.

The chain joins TRBV5-1 to TRBJ2-4, with D possibly TRBD1 on 7 matching bases. The CDR3 is 15 amino acids. CDR1 is SGHRS and CDR2 is YFSETQ in the germline V gene. V was clipped by 3 bases and J by 4 bases, with 14 bases between them. The CDR3 bases are TGCGCCAGCAGCTGGAGGGACAGATTAAAAAACATTCAGTACTTC. Its translation is CASSWRDRLKNIQYF.